The 25 T cell receptor beta chains below come from one sample, sequenced in a study of control samples from healthy donors and cancer patients (dated by TCRdb to about 2020). Libraries were built with the immunoSEQ multiplex PCR assay. Imported from immuneACCESS, the table was reduced by TCRdb to in-frame sequences with V and J called. These copies leave out some clones; in studies compared against another copy, an unresolved V gene accounts for under half, and the cause of the remainder is not known. This sample lists approximately 97,000 clones; roughly nine tenths were detected once. Of the sample, less than 2.5% is held by the ten largest clones. What was sequenced was blood. The receptor source for this set is a woman aged 18-29 years in good health.

The chain combines TRBV29-1 with TRBJ1-6; perhaps TRBD1 as D (5 bases). The CDR3 is made up of 13 amino acids. The germline CDR1 and CDR2 sequences are SQVTM and ANQGSEA. The ends were cut back, 6 bases at V and 10 bases at J, with 16 bases in the middle. This CDR3 is CSVTVLSRSPLHF. CDR3 nucleotides: TGCAGCGTGACAGTTCTTTCCAGATCACCCCTCCACTTT. Complete variable domain (other parts from reference TRBV29-1 and TRBJ1-6): SAVISQKPSRDICQRGTSLTIQCQVDSQVTMMFWYRQQPGQSLTLIATANQGSEATYESGFVIDKFPISRPNLTFSTLTVSNMSPEDSSIYLCSVTVLSRSPLHFGNGTRLTVT.

V and J are TRBV11-2 and TRBJ1-3, with 10 bases lining up with TRBD1. V trimming: 5 bases; J trimming: 4 bases; junction bases outside the gene matches: 5. CDR1 and CDR2 (germline): SGHAT, FQNNGV. The CDR3 has 15 amino acids. CDR3 nucleotide sequence: TGTGCCAGCAGCGGGACAGGGGCTACAGGAAACACCATATATTTT. It yields the protein CASSGTGATGNTIYF.

The rearrangement joins TRBV29-1 to TRBJ1-2; 9 positions match TRBD1. The CDR3 covers 13 residues. V shed 6 bases, J shed 0 bases, and the junction held 2 bases outside the gene matches. The V gene's germline CDR1 is SQVTM and CDR2 ANQGSEA. The CDR3 loop is CSVRQGANYGYTF. CDR3 DNA sequence: TGCAGCGTACGACAGGGGGCTAACTATGGCTACACCTTC.

The genes are TRBV6-5 and TRBJ1-2; 9 positions agree with TRBD1. V was clipped by 6 bases and J by 5 bases; unmatched bases: 1. CDR3 size: 12 residues. CDR1 MNHEY and CDR2 SVGAGI come from the germline V gene. The CDR3 is CASSGQGYGYTF. CDR3 bases: TGTGCCAGCAGCGGACAGGGGTATGGCTACACCTTC.

As regards this clone: Other DNA sequences within the sample encode an identical CDR3. The V gene is TRBV4-1, the J gene TRBJ1-5, with D maybe TRBD1 (5 bases). In germline, CDR1 is MGHRA, CDR2 YSYEKL. Deletions cut 4 bases from V and 3 bases from J, with 10 bases between. The CDR3 totals 14 residues. CDR3 bases: TGCGCCAGCAGCCCCCGGGACTTCAATCAGCCCCAGCATTTT. Its protein is CASSPRDFNQPQHF.

V usage is TRBV5-4 and J usage is TRBJ1-1; D remains ambiguous. Trimming removed 4 bases from V and 0 bases from J, with 25 bases in between. Germline values: CDR1 SGHNT, CDR2 YYREEE (reference sequence). The CDR3 runs to 19 residues. CDR3 sequence: CASSRILEWQAYMNTEAFF. The CDR3, as DNA: TGTGCCAGCAGCCGGATACTCGAATGGCAGGCCTACATGAACACTGAAGCTTTCTTT.

This sequence joins TRBV6-1 and TRBJ1-6; D unclear. Between the trimmed V and J ends, which lost 2 bases and 7 bases, there was a span of 9 bases. The V gene's germline CDR1 is MNHNS and CDR2 SASEGT. The CDR3 has 14 amino acids. The CDR3 DNA is TGTGCCAGCAGTGAACGGACGGAGAATTCACCCCTCCACTTT. Its protein is CASSERTENSPLHF.

The chain links TRBV7-2 to TRBJ2-3, with D unclear. Looked up from germline, CDR1 is SGHTA and CDR2 is FQGNSA. V was cut by 5 bases and J by 1 base, with 10 bases left in between. The CDR3 consists of 14 residues. CDR3 sequence (DNA): TGTGCCAGCAGCCGCCGCGCGGGCACAGATACGCAGTATTTT. Translated, it gives CASSRRAGTDTQYF.

The rearrangement joins TRBV25-1 to TRBJ1-5, with 7 bases that match TRBD1. With 4 bases clipped from V and 6 bases from J, the junction kept 9 bases outside the gene matches. Germline values: CDR1 MGHDK, CDR2 SYGVNS. The CDR3 runs to 15 residues. The CDR3 region has the DNA TGTGCCAGCAGTGCTTCAGGGGGATCGGTTCAGCCCCAGCATTTT. Its protein product is CASSASGGSVQPQHF.

A single count supports this clone. This chain connects TRBV6-2 or TRBV6-3 to TRBJ2-2; 10 bases line up with TRBD2. V lost 6 bases, J lost 1 base, and 11 bases stayed unmatched. The CDR3 length is 18 residues. CDR1 is MNHEY, CDR2 SVGEGT, per germline. DNA of the CDR3: TGTGCCAGCAGCCCTAAGCAGCGGGGGGGCCGGAACACCGGGGAGCTGTTTTTT. It yields the protein CASSPKQRGGRNTGELFF.

V is TRBV5-1 and J is TRBJ1-2, with D possibly matching TRBD1 (5 bases). V gave up 5 bases and J gave up 5 bases, with 28 bases separating them. Germline-derived CDR1 and CDR2 are SGHRS and YFSETQ. There are 18 residues in the CDR3. The DNA for the CDR3 is TGCGCCAGCAGTTCCTGCCCCTGCACCCGGGACGGAGGTTATGGCTACACCTTC. As protein: CASSSCPCTRDGGYGYTF.

In this sample, this clone turned up once. The chain couples TRBV6-5 to TRBJ1-1; 7 bases match TRBD1. In germline, CDR1 is MNHEY, CDR2 SVGAGI. V trimming: 6 bases; J trimming: 6 bases; junction bases outside the gene matches: 1. The CDR3 contains 11 residues. CDR3 coding DNA: TGTGCCAGCAGGGGGACAGCTGAAGCTTTCTTT. This sequence encodes CASRGTAEAFF.

The V call is TRBV28, the J call TRBJ2-7; 12 bases line up with TRBD2. From germline, CDR1 is MDHEN and CDR2 SYDVKM. CDR3 size: 15 residues. Trimming removed 6 bases from V and 2 bases from J; junction bases left unmatched: 5. CDR3 bases: TGTGCCAGCAGCATACGGACTAGCGGGACCTACGAGCAGTACTTC. Translation gives CASSIRTSGTYEQYF.

The J gene is TRBJ2-1, the V gene TRBV5-1; 12 bases are shared with TRBD2. This CDR3 comprises 14 residues. The V gene's germline CDR1 is SGHRS and CDR2 YFSETQ. With 4 bases clipped from V and 7 bases from J, the junction kept 3 bases outside the gene matches. CDR3 in amino acids: CASSRTSGTNEQFF. The CDR3 region has the DNA TGCGCCAGCAGCCGGACTAGCGGGACGAATGAGCAGTTCTTC. Filled out from reference TRBV5-1 and TRBJ2-1, the complete variable domain reads KAGVTQTPRYLIKTRGQQVTLSCSPISGHRSVSWYQQTPGQGLQFLFEYFSETQRNKGNFPGRFSGRQFSNSRSEMNVSTLELGDSALYLCASSRTSGTNEQFFGPGTRLTVL.

This clone appeared a few times. V and J are TRBV30 and TRBJ2-2; D unclear. The CDR3 covers 13 residues. The germline V and J ends were trimmed by 0 bases and 6 bases, with 8 bases remaining between them. In germline, CDR1 is GTSNPN, CDR2 SVGIG (reference sequence). The CDR3 DNA reads as TGTGCCTGGAGTGTTGTCCCCGCCGGGGAGCTGTTTTTT. Its protein product is CAWSVVPAGELFF.

The gene calls are TRBV24-1 and TRBJ2-2, with TRBD1 matching 11 bases. Germline V gene data show CDR1 as KGHDR and CDR2 as SFDVKD. This CDR3 contains 17 residues. J lost 4 bases, V lost 0 bases, and 3 bases had no gene match. The CDR3 sequence is CATSDLLGTGGTGELFF. The CDR3 DNA reads as TGTGCCACCAGTGATTTGCTTGGGACAGGGGGCACCGGGGAGCTGTTTTTT.

V gene TRBV25-1 combines with J gene TRBJ1-4; D possibly corresponds to TRBD1 (5 bases). The germline gives CDR1 MGHDK, CDR2 SYGVNS. There are 18 residues in the CDR3. V lost 3 bases and J 7 bases, leaving 24 bases between the germline ends. CDR3 loop: CASSDGGTRSRSGEKLFF. CDR3 DNA sequence: TGTGCCAGCAGTGACGGGGGGACCCGCAGCAGATCGGGTGAAAAACTGTTTTTT.

V usage is TRBV6-5 and J usage is TRBJ1-2; 7 nucleotides match TRBD1. The CDR3 consists of 14 residues. After removal of 4 bases from V and 3 bases from J, the junction contained 5 bases not matched to a gene. Germline V gives CDR1 MNHEY, CDR2 SVGAGI. The CDR3: CASSLAGTDYGYTF. The CDR3 DNA follows: TGTGCCAGCAGTTTAGCCGGGACAGACTATGGCTACACCTTC.

The V gene is TRBV19, the J gene TRBJ1-1; D not certain. The CDR3 runs to 13 residues. V gave up 6 bases and J gave up 1 base, with 9 bases separating them. From germline, CDR1 is LNHDA and CDR2 SQIVND (reference sequence). The CDR3 nucleotides read TGTGCCAGTAGCCTGACTGGGAACACTGAAGCTTTCTTT. Amino acids: CASSLTGNTEAFF.

The rearrangement links TRBV19 to TRBJ2-3; the D gene is possibly TRBD1 (6 bases). The length of the CDR3 is 15 residues. Trimming left V 2 bases short and J 0 bases short, with 9 bases between. Germline V gene sequence: CDR1 LNHDA, CDR2 SQIVND (reference sequence). CDR3 in amino acids: CASSIRTVSTDTQYF. The CDR3 coding sequence is TGTGCCAGTAGTATACGGACAGTGAGCACAGATACGCAGTATTTT.

This rearrangement joins TRBV28 to TRBJ1-1; D remains ambiguous. The CDR3 consists of 13 residues. Germline CDR1 is MDHEN and CDR2 is SYDVKM. Between the trimmed V and J ends, which lost 4 bases and 2 bases, there was a span of 8 bases. The CDR3 spells CASSSTGNTEAFF. Written as DNA, the CDR3 is TGTGCCAGCAGTTCGACGGGAAACACTGAAGCTTTCTTT. Full variable domain (rest looked up from reference TRBV28 and TRBJ1-1): DVKVTQSSRYLVKRTGEKVFLECVQDMDHENMFWYRQDPGLGLRLIYFSYDVKMKEKGDIPEGYSVSREKKERFSLILESASTNQTSMYLCASSSTGNTEAFFGQGTRLTVV.

The chain is built from TRBV6-5 and TRBJ2-7; the D call may be TRBD1 or TRBD2 (5 bases each). V was clipped by 7 bases and J by 2 bases, with 18 bases between them. CDR3 length equals 15 residues. CDR1 is MNHEY, CDR2 SVGAGI, per germline. The DNA of the CDR3 is TGTGCCAGCACTAAACTCCGGGACGGAGCCTACGAGCAGTACTTC. Its protein product is CASTKLRDGAYEQYF.

This chain connects TRBV6-6 to TRBJ2-5; D gene unclear. Germline-derived CDR1 and CDR2 are MNHNY and SVGAGI (reference sequence). With 0 bases removed from V and 3 bases from J, the gap between germline ends came to 8 bases. The CDR3 has 14 amino acids. CDR3 sequence (DNA): TGTGCCAGCAGTTACTCATCTCTTGAAGAGACCCAGTACTTC. Translation gives CASSYSSLEETQYF.

The CDR3: CASGRATDTQYF. DNA of the CDR3: TGTGCCAGCGGGAGGGCCACAGATACGCAGTATTTT. The chain recombines TRBV3-1 (or the pseudogene TRBV3-2) with TRBJ2-3, with 7 bases that match TRBD2. This CDR3 has 12 residues. With 8 bases clipped from V and 2 bases from J, the junction kept 1 base outside the gene matches. Looked up from germline, CDR1 is LGHDT and CDR2 is YNNKEL (reference sequence).

The chain combines TRBV6-6 with TRBJ2-7; TRBD1 might be the D (8 bases). This CDR3 is 15 amino acids long. Germline V lookup: CDR1 MNHNY, CDR2 SVGAGI (reference sequence). Trimming shortened V by 6 bases and J by 6 bases, and 21 bases separated the two germline ends. CDR3 sequence: CASRRRVNRGGEQYF. The CDR3 DNA reads as TGTGCCAGCAGACGACGAGTAAACAGGGGGGGCGAGCAGTACTTC.